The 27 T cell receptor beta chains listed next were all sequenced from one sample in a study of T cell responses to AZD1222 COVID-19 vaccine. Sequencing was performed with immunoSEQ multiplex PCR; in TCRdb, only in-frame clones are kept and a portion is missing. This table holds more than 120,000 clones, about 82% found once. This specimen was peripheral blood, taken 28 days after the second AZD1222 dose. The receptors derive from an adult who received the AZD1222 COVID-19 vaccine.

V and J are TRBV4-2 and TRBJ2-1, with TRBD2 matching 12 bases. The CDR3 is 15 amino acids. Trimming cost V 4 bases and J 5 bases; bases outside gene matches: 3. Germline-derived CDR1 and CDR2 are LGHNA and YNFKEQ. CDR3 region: CASSRWTSGDNEQFF. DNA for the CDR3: TGTGCCAGCAGCCGCTGGACTAGCGGGGACAATGAGCAGTTCTTC.

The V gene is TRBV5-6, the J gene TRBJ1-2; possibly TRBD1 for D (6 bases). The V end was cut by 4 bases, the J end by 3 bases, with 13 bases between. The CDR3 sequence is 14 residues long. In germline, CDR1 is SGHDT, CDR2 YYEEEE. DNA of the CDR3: TGTGCCAGCAGCGTATTACAGGGTGACTATGGCTACACCTTC. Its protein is CASSVLQGDYGYTF.

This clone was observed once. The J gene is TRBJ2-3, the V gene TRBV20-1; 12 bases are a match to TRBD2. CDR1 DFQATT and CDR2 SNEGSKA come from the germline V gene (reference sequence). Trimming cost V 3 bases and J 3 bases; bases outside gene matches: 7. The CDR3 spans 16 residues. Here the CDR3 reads CSASLLAGGRTDTQYF. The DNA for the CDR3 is TGCAGTGCTAGTCTTCTAGCGGGAGGGAGGACAGATACGCAGTATTTT.

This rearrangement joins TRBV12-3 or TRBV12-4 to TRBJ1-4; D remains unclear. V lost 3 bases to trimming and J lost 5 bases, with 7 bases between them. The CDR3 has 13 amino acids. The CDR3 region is CASSFGPNEKLFF. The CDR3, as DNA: TGTGCCAGCAGTTTTGGCCCCAATGAAAAACTGTTTTTT.

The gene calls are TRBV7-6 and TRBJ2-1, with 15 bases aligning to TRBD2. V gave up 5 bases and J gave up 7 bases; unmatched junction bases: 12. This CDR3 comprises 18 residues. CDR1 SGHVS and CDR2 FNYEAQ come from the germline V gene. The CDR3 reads CASSRGTSGGLYVNEQFF. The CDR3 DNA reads TGTGCCAGCAGCAGAGGGACTAGCGGGGGGCTTTATGTAAATGAGCAGTTCTTC. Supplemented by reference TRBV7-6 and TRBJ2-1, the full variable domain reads GAGVSQSPRYKVTKRGQDVALRCDPISGHVSLYWYRQALGQGPEFLTYFNYEAQQDKSGLPNDRFSAERPEGSISTLTIQRTEQRDSAMYRCASSRGTSGGLYVNEQFFGPGTRLTVL.

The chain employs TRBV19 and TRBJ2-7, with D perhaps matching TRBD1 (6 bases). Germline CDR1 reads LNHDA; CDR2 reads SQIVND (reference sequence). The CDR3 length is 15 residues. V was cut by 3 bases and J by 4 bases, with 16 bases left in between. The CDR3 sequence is CASSISGQYEYEQYF. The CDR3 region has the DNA TGTGCCAGTAGTATTTCCGGACAGTACGAGTACGAGCAGTACTTC.

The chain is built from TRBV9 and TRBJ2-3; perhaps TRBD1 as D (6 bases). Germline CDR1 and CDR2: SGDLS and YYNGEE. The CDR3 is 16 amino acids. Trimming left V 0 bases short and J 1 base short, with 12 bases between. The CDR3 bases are TGTGCCAGCAGCGTAGGAGGGGGACGTGGCACAGATACGCAGTATTTT. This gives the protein CASSVGGGRGTDTQYF.

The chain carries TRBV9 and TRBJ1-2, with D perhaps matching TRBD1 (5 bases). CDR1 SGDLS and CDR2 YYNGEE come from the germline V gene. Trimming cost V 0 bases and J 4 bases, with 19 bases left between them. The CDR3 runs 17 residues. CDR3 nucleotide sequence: TGTGCCAGCAGCGTAGCAGGGTCGACAGTTTCAACCTATGGCTACACCTTC. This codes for CASSVAGSTVSTYGYTF.

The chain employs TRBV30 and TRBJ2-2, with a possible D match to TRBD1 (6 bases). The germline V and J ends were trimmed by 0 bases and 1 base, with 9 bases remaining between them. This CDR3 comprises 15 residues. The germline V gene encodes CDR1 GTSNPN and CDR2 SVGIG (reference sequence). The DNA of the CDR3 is TGTGCCTGGAGTGTATGGGACATGAACACCGGGGAGCTGTTTTTT. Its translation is CAWSVWDMNTGELFF.

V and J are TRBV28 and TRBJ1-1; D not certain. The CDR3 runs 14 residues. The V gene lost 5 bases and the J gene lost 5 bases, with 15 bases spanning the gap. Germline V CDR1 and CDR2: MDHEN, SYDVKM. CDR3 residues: CASSRDLPFTEAFF. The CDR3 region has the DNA TGTGCCAGCAGTCGAGATCTACCCTTTACTGAAGCTTTCTTT. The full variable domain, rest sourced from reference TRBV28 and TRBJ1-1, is DVKVTQSSRYLVKRTGEKVFLECVQDMDHENMFWYRQDPGLGLRLIYFSYDVKMKEKGDIPEGYSVSREKKERFSLILESASTNQTSMYLCASSRDLPFTEAFFGQGTRLTVV.

CDR3 sequence: CATSGVSTYEQYF. CDR3 DNA sequence: TGTGCCACCAGTGGTGTCAGCACCTACGAGCAGTACTTC. This sequence joins TRBV24-1 and TRBJ2-7; unclear D gene. The V gene's germline CDR1 is KGHDR and CDR2 SFDVKD. Trimming pared 5 bases from V and 2 bases from J, leaving 9 bases between. There are 13 residues in the CDR3.

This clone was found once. CDR3: CASSQTGNEQFF. In DNA, the CDR3 is TGTGCCAGCAGCCAGACGGGCAATGAGCAGTTCTTC. V is TRBV11-3 and J is TRBJ2-1; no clear D. V was clipped by 5 bases and J by 6 bases, with 8 bases between them. Germline CDR1 reads SGHNT; CDR2 reads YENEEA. The CDR3 has 12 residues.

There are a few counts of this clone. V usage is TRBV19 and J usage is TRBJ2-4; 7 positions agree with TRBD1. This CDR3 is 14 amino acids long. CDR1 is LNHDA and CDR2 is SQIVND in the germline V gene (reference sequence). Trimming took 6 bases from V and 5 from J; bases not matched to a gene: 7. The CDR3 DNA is TGTGCCAGTAGAATCGGGCAGGGGGAAAACATTCAGTACTTC. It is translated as CASRIGQGENIQYF.

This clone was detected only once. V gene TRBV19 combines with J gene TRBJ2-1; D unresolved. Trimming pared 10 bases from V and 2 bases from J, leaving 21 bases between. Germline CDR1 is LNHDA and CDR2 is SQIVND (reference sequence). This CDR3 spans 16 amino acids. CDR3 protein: CATRELMGITYNEQFF. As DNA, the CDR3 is TGTGCCACCCGCGAACTTATGGGGATTACCTACAATGAGCAGTTCTTC.

This CDR3 reads CASSLRRGDDQPQHF. CDR3 bases: TGTGCCAGCAGCCTTAGACGGGGGGACGATCAGCCCCAGCATTTT. The V and J genes are TRBV13 and TRBJ1-5, with D tentatively TRBD1 (5 bases). The CDR3 length is 15 residues. Trimming took 5 bases from V and 5 from J, leaving 16 bases between them. Germline CDR1 PRHDT, CDR2 FYEKMQ (reference sequence).

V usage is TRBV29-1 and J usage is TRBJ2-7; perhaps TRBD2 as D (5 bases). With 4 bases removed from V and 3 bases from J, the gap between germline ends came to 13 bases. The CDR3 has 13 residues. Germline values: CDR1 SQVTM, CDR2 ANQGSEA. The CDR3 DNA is TGCAGCGTTGTGACCGGGAACAACTACGAGCAGTACTTC. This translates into CSVVTGNNYEQYF.

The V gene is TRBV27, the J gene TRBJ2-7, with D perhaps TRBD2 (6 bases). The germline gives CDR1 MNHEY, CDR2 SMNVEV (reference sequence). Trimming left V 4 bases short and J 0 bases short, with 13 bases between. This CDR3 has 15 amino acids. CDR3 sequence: CASSSTQGLSYEQYF. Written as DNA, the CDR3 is TGTGCCAGCAGTTCGACCCAGGGACTCTCCTACGAGCAGTACTTC.

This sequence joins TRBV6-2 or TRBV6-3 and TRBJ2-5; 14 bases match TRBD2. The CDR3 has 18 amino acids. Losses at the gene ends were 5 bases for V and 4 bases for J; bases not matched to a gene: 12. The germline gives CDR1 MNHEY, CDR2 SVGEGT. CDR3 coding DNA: TGTGCCAGCAGTCGCTACGGGACTAGCGGGGGCAGGGGAGAGACCCAGTACTTC. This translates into CASSRYGTSGGRGETQYF.

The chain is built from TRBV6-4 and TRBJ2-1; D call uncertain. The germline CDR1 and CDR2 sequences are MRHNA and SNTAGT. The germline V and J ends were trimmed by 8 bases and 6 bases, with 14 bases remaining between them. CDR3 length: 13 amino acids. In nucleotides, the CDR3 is TGTGCCAGCCGAACGAACACGGGCAATGAGCAGTTCTTC. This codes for CASRTNTGNEQFF.

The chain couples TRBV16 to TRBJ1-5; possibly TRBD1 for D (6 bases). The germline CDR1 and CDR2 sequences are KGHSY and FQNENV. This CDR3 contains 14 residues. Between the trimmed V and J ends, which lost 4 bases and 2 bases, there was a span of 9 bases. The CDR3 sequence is CASSLNRGNQPQHF. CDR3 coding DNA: TGTGCCAGCAGCCTCAACAGGGGCAATCAGCCCCAGCATTTT.

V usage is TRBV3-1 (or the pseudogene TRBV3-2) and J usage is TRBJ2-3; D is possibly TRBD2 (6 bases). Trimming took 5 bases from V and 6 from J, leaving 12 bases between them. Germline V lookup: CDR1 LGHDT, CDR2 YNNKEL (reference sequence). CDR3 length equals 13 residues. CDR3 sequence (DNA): TGTGCCAGCAGCGGCCGGGGGACGGATACGCAGTATTTT. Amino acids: CASSGRGTDTQYF.

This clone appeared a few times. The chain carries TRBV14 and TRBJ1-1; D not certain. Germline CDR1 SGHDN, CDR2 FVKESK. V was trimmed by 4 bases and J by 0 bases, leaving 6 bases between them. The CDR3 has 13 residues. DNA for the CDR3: TGTGCCAGCAGCCCACGTCTGAACACTGAAGCTTTCTTT. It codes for CASSPRLNTEAFF.

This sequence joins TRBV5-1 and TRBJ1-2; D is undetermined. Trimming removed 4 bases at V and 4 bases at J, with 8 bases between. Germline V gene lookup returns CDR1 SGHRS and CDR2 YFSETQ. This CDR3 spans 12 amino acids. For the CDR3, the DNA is TGCGCCAGCAGCGTGGGCCTCTATGGCTACACCTTC. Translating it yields CASSVGLYGYTF. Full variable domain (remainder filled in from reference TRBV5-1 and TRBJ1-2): KAGVTQTPRYLIKTRGQQVTLSCSPISGHRSVSWYQQTPGQGLQFLFEYFSETQRNKGNFPGRFSGRQFSNSRSEMNVSTLELGDSALYLCASSVGLYGYTFGSGTRLTVV.

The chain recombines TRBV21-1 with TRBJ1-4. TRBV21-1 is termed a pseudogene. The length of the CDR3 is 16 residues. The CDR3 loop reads CASSNFQGRLNEKLFF. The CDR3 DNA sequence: TGTGCCAGCAGCAATTTTCAAGGGCGGCTTAATGAAAAACTGTTTTTT.

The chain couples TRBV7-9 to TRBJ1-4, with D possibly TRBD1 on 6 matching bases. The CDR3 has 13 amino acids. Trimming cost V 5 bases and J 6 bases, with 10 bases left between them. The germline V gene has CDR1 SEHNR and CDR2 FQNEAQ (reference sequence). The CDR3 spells CASSPGQYEKLFF. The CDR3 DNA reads TGTGCCAGCAGCCCAGGACAGTATGAAAAACTGTTTTTT.

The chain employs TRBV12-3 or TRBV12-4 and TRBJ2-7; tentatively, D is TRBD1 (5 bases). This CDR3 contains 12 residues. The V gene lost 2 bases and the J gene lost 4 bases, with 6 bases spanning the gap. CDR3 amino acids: CASSLSGYEQYF. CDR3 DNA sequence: TGTGCCAGCAGTTTATCAGGGTACGAGCAGTACTTC.

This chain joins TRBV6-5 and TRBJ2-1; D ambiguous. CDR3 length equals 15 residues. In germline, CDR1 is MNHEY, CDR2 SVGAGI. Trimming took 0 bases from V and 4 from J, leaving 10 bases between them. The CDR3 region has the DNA TGTGCCAGCAGTTACTCCCGATCCCCTTACAATGAGCAGTTCTTC. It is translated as CASSYSRSPYNEQFF.